Shown below are 3 T cell receptor beta chains from a single sample sequenced in a study of blood T cell repertoires in COVID-19. Sequencing used immunoSEQ multiplex PCR; TCRdb keeps in-frame clones, though not all of them. The data show about 220,000 clones, 60% to 85% seen once. The sequencing input was peripheral blood. The receptors were sampled from a woman aged 70-85 years with acute or convalescent COVID-19.

The V and J genes are TRBV6-2 or TRBV6-3 and TRBJ2-3, with 11 nucleotides matching TRBD2. CDR3 length: 20 residues. Germline-derived CDR1 and CDR2 are MNHEY and SVGEGT. Trimming removed 5 bases from V and 1 base from J; junction bases left unmatched: 17. The CDR3 protein is CASSTLISGGAAQRTDTQYF. Written as DNA, the CDR3 is TGTGCCAGCAGTACCCTAATTAGCGGGGGGGCTGCACAACGCACAGATACGCAGTATTTT.

The V gene is TRBV5-8, the J gene TRBJ2-5, with 10 nucleotides matching TRBD1. The germline gives CDR1 SGHTS, CDR2 YDEGEE. The V and J ends lost 4 bases and 5 bases, in that order; junction bases with no gene match: 8. The CDR3 totals 15 residues. The chain's CDR3 is CASSPGQGVGETQYF. The CDR3 DNA follows: TGTGCCAGCAGCCCAGGACAGGGGGTGGGGGAGACCCAGTACTTC.

The chain employs TRBV28 and TRBJ2-7; 9 nucleotides line up with TRBD1. The germline V gene has CDR1 MDHEN and CDR2 SYDVKM. The CDR3 runs 14 residues. The ends lost 7 bases at V and 9 bases at J; junction bases unmatched: 13. The CDR3 loop reads CASIPGQGVVGQYF. CDR3 DNA sequence: TGTGCCAGCATCCCGGGACAGGGTGTAGTCGGGCAGTACTTC.